This T cell receptor (beta chain) was obtained from a study of regulatory T cells in long-lasting Graves disease. The TCR beta library used iRepertoire HTBI primers with Arm-PCR amplification of CDR3. TCRdb re-analysed the multiplex PCR reads in MiXCR, keeping a single row per CDR3 protein. The sample lists about 430,000 distinct CDR3 sequences; 15% were seen once. The CDR3 has 14 residues. Trimming pared 11 bases from V and 0 bases from J, leaving 16 bases between. Looked up from germline, CDR1 is SNHLY and CDR2 is FYNNEI. This clonotype was recorded many times. As for time point: newly diagnosed GD, antithyroid drugs for less than 3 months. From RNA extracted from PBMCs, the TCR library was made. These sequences were also reported in another study, on T cells in Graves' hyperthyroidism and ophthalmopathy.

This clonotype was sampled from a middle-aged woman with Graves disease. The V call is TRBV2, the J call TRBJ1-1; D remains unclear. The source was peripheral blood mononuclear cells (PBMCs), collected at new diagnosis, from a patient treated with antithyroid drugs. Written as DNA, the CDR3 is TGTGCCTCTCGTCGAGGAGACTTGAACACTGAAGCTTTCTTT. It codes for CASRRGDLNTEAFF.